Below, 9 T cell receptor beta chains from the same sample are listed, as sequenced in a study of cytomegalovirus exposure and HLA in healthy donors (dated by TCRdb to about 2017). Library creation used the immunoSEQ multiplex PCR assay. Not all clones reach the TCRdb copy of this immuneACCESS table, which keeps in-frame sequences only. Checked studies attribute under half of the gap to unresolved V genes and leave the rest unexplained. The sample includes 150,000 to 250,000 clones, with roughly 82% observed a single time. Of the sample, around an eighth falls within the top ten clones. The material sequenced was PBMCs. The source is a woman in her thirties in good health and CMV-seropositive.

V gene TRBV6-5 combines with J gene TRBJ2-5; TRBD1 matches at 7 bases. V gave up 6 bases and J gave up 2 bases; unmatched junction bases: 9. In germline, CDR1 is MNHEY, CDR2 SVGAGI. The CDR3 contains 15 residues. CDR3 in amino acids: CASRRPTGDQETQYF. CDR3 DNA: TGTGCCAGCAGACGTCCTACAGGGGATCAAGAGACCCAGTACTTC.

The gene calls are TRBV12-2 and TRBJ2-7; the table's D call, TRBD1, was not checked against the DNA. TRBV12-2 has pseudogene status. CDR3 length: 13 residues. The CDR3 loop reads CASRRQGAYEQYF. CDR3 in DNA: TGTGCAAGTCGTCGACAGGGAGCCTACGAGCAGTACTTC.

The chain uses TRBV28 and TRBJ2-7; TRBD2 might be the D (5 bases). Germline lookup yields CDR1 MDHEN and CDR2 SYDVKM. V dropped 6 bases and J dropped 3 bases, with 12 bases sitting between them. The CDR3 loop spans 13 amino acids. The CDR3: CASRVAGGYEQYF. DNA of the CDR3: TGTGCCAGCAGAGTGGCAGGAGGCTACGAGCAGTACTTC.

CDR3 nucleotide sequence: TGTGCCAGCAGCTTAGACGGACACCGGAACTATGGCTACACCTTC. Amino acid sequence: CASSLDGHRNYGYTF. J is TRBJ1-2 and V is TRBV7-2, with TRBD1 as a possible D gene (5 bases). CDR3 length equals 15 residues. CDR1 is SGHTA and CDR2 is FQGNSA in the germline V gene. V was pared by 1 base and J by 2 bases, with 11 bases between.

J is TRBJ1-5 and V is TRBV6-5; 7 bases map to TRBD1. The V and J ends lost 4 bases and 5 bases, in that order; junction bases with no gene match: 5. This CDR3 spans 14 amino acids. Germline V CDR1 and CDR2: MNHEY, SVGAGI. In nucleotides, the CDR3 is TGTGCCAGCAGTTTCCGACAGGGTCATCAGCCCCAGCATTTT. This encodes CASSFRQGHQPQHF.

The CDR3 loop reads CASRLRGSGNTIYF. CDR3 bases: TGTGCCAGCAGGCTCAGGGGCTCTGGAAACACCATATATTTT. V is TRBV5-6 and J is TRBJ1-3, with D perhaps TRBD1 (6 bases). V lost 5 bases to trimming and J lost 0 bases, with 9 bases between them. This CDR3 spans 14 amino acids. Germline CDR1 is SGHDT and CDR2 is YYEEEE.

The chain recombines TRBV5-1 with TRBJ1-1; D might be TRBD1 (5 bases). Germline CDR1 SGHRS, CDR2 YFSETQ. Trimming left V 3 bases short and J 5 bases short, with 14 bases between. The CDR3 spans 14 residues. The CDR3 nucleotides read TGCGCCAGCAGCTCCCTCGGGGGGGAAACTGAAGCTTTCTTT. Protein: CASSSLGGETEAFF.

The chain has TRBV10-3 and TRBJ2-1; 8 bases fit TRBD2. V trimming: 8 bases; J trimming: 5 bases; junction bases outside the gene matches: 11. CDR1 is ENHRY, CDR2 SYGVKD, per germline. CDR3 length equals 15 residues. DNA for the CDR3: TGTGCCATCTCAAAAGCGGGAGAAATGAACAATGAGCAGTTCTTC. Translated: CAISKAGEMNNEQFF.

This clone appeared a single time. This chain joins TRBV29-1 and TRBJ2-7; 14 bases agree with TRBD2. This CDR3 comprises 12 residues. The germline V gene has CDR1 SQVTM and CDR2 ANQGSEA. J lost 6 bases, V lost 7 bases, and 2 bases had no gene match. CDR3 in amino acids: CSAGTSGSEQYF. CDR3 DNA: TGCAGCGCTGGGACTAGCGGGAGCGAGCAGTACTTC.